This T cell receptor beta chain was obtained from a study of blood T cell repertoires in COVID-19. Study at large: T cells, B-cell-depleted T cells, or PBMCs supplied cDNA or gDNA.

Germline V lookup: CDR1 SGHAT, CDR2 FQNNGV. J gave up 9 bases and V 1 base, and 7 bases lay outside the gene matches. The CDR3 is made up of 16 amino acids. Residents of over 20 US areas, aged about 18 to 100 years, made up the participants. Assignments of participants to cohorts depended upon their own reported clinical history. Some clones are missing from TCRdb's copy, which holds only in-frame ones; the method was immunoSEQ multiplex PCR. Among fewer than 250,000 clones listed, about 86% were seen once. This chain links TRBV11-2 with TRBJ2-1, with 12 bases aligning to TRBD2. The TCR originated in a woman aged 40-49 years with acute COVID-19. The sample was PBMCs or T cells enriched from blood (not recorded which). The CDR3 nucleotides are TGTGCCAGCAGCTTAGTTCTAGCGGGAGGGCGGAGTGAGCAGTTCTTC. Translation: CASSLVLAGGRSEQFF. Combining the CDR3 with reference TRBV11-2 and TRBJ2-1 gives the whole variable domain EAGVAQSPRYKIIEKRQSVAFWCNPISGHATLYWYQQILGQGPKLLIQFQNNGVVDDSQLPKDRFSAERLKGVDSTLKIQPAKLEDSAVYLCASSLVLAGGRSEQFFGPGTRLTVL.